The clone carrying this T cell receptor (beta chain) was detected only a few times. Its specificity is unknown. The source of the sample is a study of identical twins. Study-level points and caveats: Reduced insertions were recorded for abundant cord blood beta clonotypes, with no such pattern in memory repertoires. Invariant populations such as MAIT and iNKT cells could partly muddle zero-insertion analyses.

Using its own MiXCR run on the 5' RACE reads, TCRdb lists one record per CDR3 protein. The sample lists about 720,000 distinct CDR3 sequences; less than 10% were seen once. CDR1 is LGHNA, CDR2 YSLEER, per germline. The CDR3 has 15 amino acids. Trimming pared 5 bases from V and 4 bases from J, leaving 15 bases between. These data were also reused for a study on yellow fever vaccine responses in identical twins. That report notes: It has been reported that, in twins, the vaccine T cell response seemed partly convergent and partly personalized.

The TCR comes from a woman between 18 and 29 years old in good health. What was sequenced was PBMCs. This sequence joins TRBV4-3 and TRBJ2-1; a weak D match, TRBD2 (5 bases). The CDR3 spells CASSEARRMYNEQFF. CDR3 bases: TGCGCCAGCAGCGAGGCCAGGAGGATGTACAATGAGCAGTTCTTC.